The 2 T cell receptor beta chains below all came from one sample that was sequenced in a study of blood T cell repertoires in COVID-19. Some clones are missing from TCRdb's copy, which holds only in-frame ones; the method was immunoSEQ multiplex PCR. The sample shows about 110,000 clones, less than 90% of them seen only once. The sample consisted of peripheral blood. These receptors were obtained from a human donor in a cohort sampled during active COVID-19.

The chain employs TRBV6-6 and TRBJ2-3, with D perhaps TRBD1 (6 bases). CDR1 and CDR2 from the germline V gene are MNHNY and SVGAGI (reference sequence). The CDR3 has 16 residues. V dropped 3 bases and J dropped 0 bases, with 13 bases sitting between them. CDR3 nucleotide sequence: TGTGCCAGCAGTTATCCGAACAGGGATAGCACAGATACGCAGTATTTT. Encoded protein: CASSYPNRDSTDTQYF.

The gene calls are TRBV4-1 and TRBJ1-6; tentatively, D is TRBD1 (6 bases). This CDR3 is 16 amino acids long. The germline V and J ends were trimmed by 1 base and 7 bases, with 14 bases remaining between them. CDR1 and CDR2 (germline): MGHRA, YSYEKL. The CDR3 here is CASSQVGAQLNSPLHF. CDR3 sequence (DNA): TGCGCCAGCAGCCAAGTGGGGGCACAATTGAATTCACCCCTCCACTTT.